These 30 T cell receptor beta chains originate from one sample sequenced in a study of PD-1 blockade in mismatch repair-deficient tumors. Some clones are missing from TCRdb's copy, which holds only in-frame ones; the method was immunoSEQ multiplex PCR. The data show roughly 130,000 clones, with approximately 91% seen just once and around 11% held by the top ten. The material was peripheral blood, obtained approximately 71 weeks after starting pembrolizumab. The receptors here all came from an adult with mismatch repair-deficient cancer.

A note on this clone: Germline is not matched at one junction end, which may reflect a read error. This rearrangement joins TRBV5-3 to TRBJ1-1, with TRBD1 as a possible D gene (5 bases). TRBV5-3 is placed among ORFs of uncertain function. This CDR3 spans 14 amino acids. CDR3 residues: CASSLWGEDTEAFF. The CDR3 DNA reads as TGTGCCAGCAGCTTATGGGGGGAGGACACTGAAGCTTTCTTT.

This clone was seen just once. The chain employs TRBV27 and TRBJ2-7; D perhaps matches TRBD2 (5 bases). Trimming removed 5 bases at V and 7 bases at J, with 18 bases between. Germline V gene data show CDR1 as MNHEY and CDR2 as SMNVEV (reference sequence). The CDR3 runs to 14 residues. In DNA, the CDR3 is TGTGCCAGCAGTGCCCGGGCCACGGGATCAGAGCAGTACTTC. Translated, it gives CASSARATGSEQYF.

This chain connects TRBV4-1 to TRBJ2-7; D may match TRBD1 or TRBD2 (5 bases each). Between the trimmed V and J ends, which lost 4 bases and 5 bases, there was a span of 15 bases. The CDR3 has 14 residues. Germline-derived CDR1 and CDR2 are MGHRA and YSYEKL. DNA of the CDR3: TGCGCCAGCAGCCGGAACCGGGACCAAGACGAGCAGTACTTC. It translates to CASSRNRDQDEQYF.

This clone was seen just once. V usage is TRBV5-1 and J usage is TRBJ2-5, with TRBD2 matching over 7 bases. The length of the CDR3 is 14 residues. Germline-derived CDR1 and CDR2 are SGHRS and YFSETQ. V gave up 1 base and J gave up 5 bases; unmatched junction bases: 5. CDR3: CASSLSGIQETQYF. The CDR3 bases are TGCGCCAGCAGCTTGAGCGGGATCCAGGAGACCCAGTACTTC.

The chain joins TRBV4-2 to TRBJ2-7; TRBD2 matches at 9 bases. The ends lost 4 bases at V and 0 bases at J; junction bases unmatched: 10. The CDR3 consists of 17 residues. Germline-derived CDR1 and CDR2 are LGHNA and YNFKEQ. The chain's CDR3 is CASSRGRSGSYSYEQYF. DNA for the CDR3: TGTGCCAGCAGCCGAGGACGTAGCGGGAGTTACTCCTACGAGCAGTACTTC.

The chain uses TRBV15 and TRBJ2-4, with D possibly being TRBD2 (5 bases). Germline CDR1 is LNHNV and CDR2 is YYDKDF (reference sequence). V shed 5 bases and J shed 7 bases, with 12 bases lying between them. CDR3 length: 13 amino acids. CDR3: CATSQSRGNIQYF. As DNA, the CDR3 is TGTGCCACCAGCCAGAGTCGGGGTAACATTCAGTACTTC.

The rearrangement joins TRBV15 to TRBJ2-5, with 14 bases lining up with TRBD2. Germline V gene lookup returns CDR1 LNHNV and CDR2 YYDKDF (reference sequence). With 8 bases clipped from V and 5 bases from J, the junction kept 16 bases outside the gene matches. This CDR3 is 18 amino acids long. The CDR3 loop is CATGAGTSGSGGEETQYF. The CDR3 nucleotides are TGTGCCACCGGAGCCGGGACTAGCGGGAGTGGAGGTGAGGAGACCCAGTACTTC.

This clone has only one observation. The chain links TRBV11-2 to TRBJ2-7; D perhaps matches TRBD1 (6 bases). V dropped 5 bases and J dropped 2 bases, with 13 bases sitting between them. The CDR3 contains 14 residues. The germline V gene has CDR1 SGHAT and CDR2 FQNNGV. The CDR3 sequence is CASSPPGQPYEQYF. CDR3 coding DNA: TGTGCCAGCAGCCCACCCGGACAGCCCTACGAGCAGTACTTC.

This clone was seen a few times. The J gene is TRBJ2-3, the V gene TRBV4-1, with TRBD2 matching over 7 bases. The germline V gene has CDR1 MGHRA and CDR2 YSYEKL. This CDR3 is built from 17 residues. V lost 0 bases and J lost 0; bases outside the gene matches: 6. The CDR3 DNA follows: TGCGCCAGCAGCCAAGATTGGGGGGGTAGAAGCACAGATACGCAGTATTTT. This encodes CASSQDWGGRSTDTQYF.

This rearrangement joins TRBV30 to TRBJ2-7; D gene unclear. This CDR3 has 12 residues. V lost 5 bases, J lost 7 bases, and 15 bases lay in between. Per germline, CDR1 GTSNPN and CDR2 SVGIG (reference sequence). As DNA, the CDR3 is TGTGCCTGGGCAGGATATTCGGATGAGCAGTACTTC. Its translation: CAWAGYSDEQYF.

This chain joins TRBV4-1 and TRBJ2-7; 8 bases agree with TRBD1. The junction had 4 bases not matched to a gene; V was cut back by 0 bases and J by 3 bases. CDR1 is MGHRA and CDR2 is YSYEKL in the germline V gene. CDR3 length equals 15 residues. The CDR3 here is CASSQDLGTGYEQYF. CDR3 sequence (DNA): TGCGCCAGCAGCCAAGATTTGGGGACAGGCTACGAGCAGTACTTC.

The V and J genes are TRBV7-2 and TRBJ1-5; D is possibly TRBD1 (5 bases). CDR1 SGHTA and CDR2 FQGNSA come from the germline V gene. The CDR3 loop spans 16 amino acids. V was clipped by 3 bases and J by 0 bases, with 12 bases between them. The CDR3 sequence is CASSLAPRGSNQPQHF. The CDR3 DNA follows: TGTGCCAGCAGCTTGGCCCCAAGGGGTAGCAATCAGCCCCAGCATTTT.

This chain connects TRBV15 to TRBJ1-4; a weak D match, TRBD1 (5 bases). V was trimmed by 5 bases and J by 8 bases, leaving 24 bases between them. The germline CDR1 and CDR2 sequences are LNHNV and YYDKDF (reference sequence). The CDR3 is made up of 17 amino acids. The CDR3 here is CATSPTRRAYGGEKLFF. CDR3 DNA: TGTGCCACCAGCCCAACCCGGAGGGCCTATGGGGGGGAAAAACTGTTTTTT. Based on the CDR3 plus reference TRBV15 and TRBJ1-4, the full variable domain is DAMVIQNPRYQVTQFGKPVTLSCSQTLNHNVMYWYQQKSSQAPKLLFHYYDKDFNNEADTPDNFQSRRPNTSFCFLDIRSPGLGDTAMYLCATSPTRRAYGGEKLFFGSGTQLSVL.

The V gene is TRBV7-9, the J gene TRBJ2-5; D might be TRBD2 (6 bases). The CDR3 has 15 residues. Trimming pared 6 bases from V and 1 base from J, leaving 15 bases between. The germline gives CDR1 SEHNR, CDR2 FQNEAQ (reference sequence). CDR3 loop: CASSYLGGRQETQYF. The CDR3, as DNA: TGTGCCAGCAGTTACCTCGGAGGGCGCCAAGAGACCCAGTACTTC.

The chain couples TRBV15 to TRBJ2-2; tentative D call: TRBD2 (6 bases). Trimming stripped 0 bases from V and 2 bases from J, with 10 bases between. Germline CDR1 reads LNHNV; CDR2 reads YYDKDF (reference sequence). CDR3 length equals 16 residues. The CDR3 nucleotides are TGTGCCACCAGCAGAGATCGGGGACTCAACACCGGGGAGCTGTTTTTT. It translates to CATSRDRGLNTGELFF.

The chain employs TRBV28 and TRBJ1-5, with TRBD1 identical over 8 bases. Germline loops: CDR1 MDHEN, CDR2 SYDVKM. J lost 3 bases, V lost 8 bases, and 3 bases had no gene match. The CDR3 is 13 residues long. Written as DNA, the CDR3 is TGTGCCAGCCAGACAGGGGTCAATCAGCCCCAGCATTTT. Translating it yields CASQTGVNQPQHF. Variable domain in full (rest from reference TRBV28 and TRBJ1-5): DVKVTQSSRYLVKRTGEKVFLECVQDMDHENMFWYRQDPGLGLRLIYFSYDVKMKEKGDIPEGYSVSREKKERFSLILESASTNQTSMYLCASQTGVNQPQHFGDGTRLSIL.

This rearrangement joins TRBV19 to TRBJ1-1; D might be TRBD1 (6 bases). The CDR3 spans 13 residues. Germline lookup yields CDR1 LNHDA and CDR2 SQIVND (reference sequence). V dropped 5 bases and J dropped 0 bases, with 7 bases sitting between them. The CDR3 sequence is CASSYRVNTEAFF. CDR3 coding DNA: TGTGCCAGTAGTTACAGGGTGAACACTGAAGCTTTCTTT.

V is TRBV27 and J is TRBJ1-1; a possible D gene is TRBD1 (6 bases). Deletions cut 0 bases from V and 1 base from J, with 12 bases between. Germline V gives CDR1 MNHEY, CDR2 SMNVEV (reference sequence). This CDR3 region has 16 residues. CDR3 in DNA: TGTGCCAGCAGTTTATCATTTATGGGACAGAACACTGAAGCTTTCTTT. It specifies CASSLSFMGQNTEAFF.

This chain connects TRBV5-5 to TRBJ2-1; D call uncertain. The CDR3 totals 16 residues. Trimming took 0 bases from V and 7 from J, leaving 17 bases between them. The germline V gene encodes CDR1 SGHKS and CDR2 YYEKEE (reference sequence). The CDR3 is CASSLVQSYVRNEQFF. In DNA form, the CDR3 reads TGTGCCAGCAGCTTGGTTCAGTCATATGTGCGGAATGAGCAGTTCTTC.

The chain carries TRBV11-3 and TRBJ2-1; 11 bases are a match to TRBD2. The CDR3 contains 13 residues. CDR1 SGHNT and CDR2 YENEEA come from the germline V gene. The trim removed 4 bases at V and 8 bases at J, leaving 1 base unmatched. As DNA, the CDR3 is TGTGCCAGCAGCTCGACTAGCGGGGATGAGCAGTTCTTC. It specifies CASSSTSGDEQFF.

This chain uses TRBV6-1 with TRBJ2-7; D is uncertain. Looked up from germline, CDR1 is MNHNS and CDR2 is SASEGT. The CDR3 runs to 11 residues. Between the trimmed V and J ends, which lost 5 bases and 4 bases, there was a span of 6 bases. CDR3 protein: CASSLRYEQYF. For the CDR3, the DNA is TGTGCCAGCAGTCTGCGATACGAGCAGTACTTC.

This clone was observed a few times. The chain joins TRBV4-2 to TRBJ1-2; unclear D gene. The germline V gene encodes CDR1 LGHNA and CDR2 YNFKEQ. The CDR3 has 15 residues. Trimming cost V 0 bases and J 0 bases, with 8 bases left between them. CDR3 loop: CASSQEGISNYGYTF. CDR3 nucleotides: TGTGCCAGCAGCCAAGAGGGGATTTCTAACTATGGCTACACCTTC.

The chain is built from TRBV7-2 and TRBJ2-1; 9 bases align to TRBD1. CDR3 length equals 15 residues. From germline, CDR1 is SGHTA and CDR2 FQGNSA. J gave up 2 bases and V 3 bases, and 2 bases lay outside the gene matches. The CDR3 reads CASSFRQGAYNEQFF. In DNA form, the CDR3 reads TGTGCCAGCAGCTTTAGACAGGGGGCCTACAATGAGCAGTTCTTC.

This clone occurred a few times. The chain joins TRBV27 to TRBJ2-7; TRBD2 matches at 8 bases. Germline V gives CDR1 MNHEY, CDR2 SMNVEV (reference sequence). The CDR3 has 14 amino acids. Unmatched junction bases numbered 7, after V lost 5 bases and J lost 4 bases. CDR3 region: CASSPRVAGYEQYF. The CDR3 DNA is TGTGCCAGCAGTCCCAGGGTAGCGGGGTACGAGCAGTACTTC.

In this sample, this clone turned up once. The chain links TRBV5-1 to TRBJ2-3; maybe TRBD1 (5 bases). CDR3 size: 14 residues. With 1 base removed from V and 2 bases from J, the gap between germline ends came to 8 bases. CDR1 and CDR2 from the germline V gene are SGHRS and YFSETQ. The CDR3 DNA follows: TGCGCCAGCAGCTTGCACAGGACCACAGATACGCAGTATTTT. It is translated as CASSLHRTTDTQYF.

This chain connects TRBV28 to TRBJ1-5; TRBD1 aligns across 8 bases. CDR1 is MDHEN, CDR2 SYDVKM, per germline. The CDR3 contains 16 residues. The V and J ends lost 3 bases and 6 bases, in that order; junction bases with no gene match: 10. Here the CDR3 reads CASSFGPQGAIQPQHF. DNA of the CDR3: TGTGCCAGCAGTTTTGGACCCCAGGGGGCTATTCAGCCCCAGCATTTT.

The gene calls are TRBV28 and TRBJ2-3, with TRBD2 identical over 13 bases. This CDR3 has 18 residues. Trimming cost V 6 bases and J 1 base; bases outside gene matches: 10. Germline V gene data show CDR1 as MDHEN and CDR2 as SYDVKM. The CDR3 spells CASSGLAGVRPGTDTQYF. The CDR3 DNA is TGTGCCAGCAGCGGACTAGCGGGAGTGCGACCGGGCACAGATACGCAGTATTTT.

This clone was seen once. The gene calls are TRBV29-1 and TRBJ2-7, with 8 bases that match TRBD1. The germline gives CDR1 SQVTM, CDR2 ANQGSEA. V trimming: 3 bases; J trimming: 6 bases; junction bases outside the gene matches: 10. The CDR3 extends over 14 amino acids. CDR3 residues: CSVEKGQGGSEQYF. The CDR3 DNA is TGCAGCGTTGAGAAAGGACAGGGAGGAAGCGAGCAGTACTTC.

The CDR3 coding sequence is TGTGCCAGCAGCGTAGATGGCTTAAAGTACAATGAGCAGTTCTTC. Translating gives CASSVDGLKYNEQFF. The rearrangement links TRBV9 to TRBJ2-1; unclear D gene. The CDR3 contains 15 residues. CDR1 is SGDLS and CDR2 is YYNGEE in the germline V gene. Trimming left V 0 bases short and J 4 bases short, with 11 bases between.

The V gene is TRBV4-3, the J gene TRBJ2-7, with a tentative D call TRBD1 (5 bases). This CDR3 is built from 15 residues. Germline V gene data show CDR1 as LGHNA and CDR2 as YSLEER. V dropped 0 bases and J dropped 5 bases, with 14 bases sitting between them. In DNA form, the CDR3 reads TGCGCCAGCAGCCAAGATCGCCAGGGTGTGGACGAGCAGTACTTC. Residues: CASSQDRQGVDEQYF.